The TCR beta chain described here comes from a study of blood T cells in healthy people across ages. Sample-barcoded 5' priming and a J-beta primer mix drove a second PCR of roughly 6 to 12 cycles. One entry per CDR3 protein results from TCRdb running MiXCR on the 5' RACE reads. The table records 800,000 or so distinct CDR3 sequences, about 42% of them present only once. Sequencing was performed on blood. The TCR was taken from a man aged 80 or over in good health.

This CDR3 reads CASNPGTGSGYTF. In DNA form, the CDR3 reads TGTGCCAGCAATCCGGGGACAGGGTCCGGCTACACCTTC. The chain has TRBV6-2 or TRBV6-3 and TRBJ1-2; 9 bases fit TRBD1. The CDR3 consists of 13 residues. Germline CDR1 is MNHEY and CDR2 is SVGEGT. V lost 7 bases and J lost 8; bases outside the gene matches: 8.